The entry below describes one T cell receptor beta chain. The target antigen is unknown. CDR3 and TCR beta VDJ profiling relied on genomic DNA as the template. TCRdb reprocessed the reads via MiXCR and lists one record per CDR3 protein. This table holds hundreds of thousands of distinct CDR3 sequences, roughly a third found once. Sequencing involved patients with CD8+CD57+ cell expansion previously shown by flow cytometry. The enrolled patients all had severe acquired aplastic anemia. This sample was taken from a study of CD8+CD57+ T cells in acquired aplastic anemia. Background on the study: Sorted cells (CD4+ and CD8+) yielded DNA amounts that averaged roughly 3.2 ug.

Points from the study as a whole: Patients shared under 30 CD8+ CDR3 sequences with controls.

Trimming cost V 5 bases and J 2 bases, with 16 bases left between them. This CDR3 contains 16 residues. The germline V gene encodes CDR1 LNHDA and CDR2 SQIVND (reference sequence). The J gene is TRBJ1-3, the V gene TRBV19, with a weak D call TRBD1 (5 bases). This clonotype originated in a human donor with aplastic anemia. The sequencing sample was made of sorted CD4+, CD8+, or CD8+CD57+ T cells (not recorded which) from PBMCs. The CDR3 reads CASSVQVLQAGNTIYF. In nucleotides, the CDR3 is TGTGCCAGTAGTGTACAGGTTTTACAAGCTGGAAACACCATATATTTT.